Following are 14 T cell receptor beta chains from one sample sequenced in a study of T cell changes during pregnancy in multiple sclerosis. Some clones are missing from TCRdb's copy, which holds only in-frame ones; the method was immunoSEQ multiplex PCR. The data contain over 30,000 clones, 85% to 95% of them singletons. The sample comprised PBMCs (not recorded whether the cells were cultured). These receptors originate from a female donor with multiple sclerosis, enrolled in a pregnancy study.

The J gene is TRBJ1-1, the V gene TRBV11-2, with 7 nucleotides matching TRBD1. The CDR3 runs 16 residues. V shed 6 bases and J 7 bases; nucleotides not matched to a gene: 17. Germline V gene lookup returns CDR1 SGHAT and CDR2 FQNNGV. The CDR3 DNA sequence: TGTGCCAGCAGGGGCGACAGGGTGCGGGCAACGGGTGAAGCTTTCTTT. This codes for CASRGDRVRATGEAFF.

This clone was seen once. This chain joins TRBV27 and TRBJ1-1, with D possibly matching TRBD1 (5 bases). The CDR3 loop spans 16 amino acids. Trimming took off 5 bases at V and 3 bases at J, with 19 bases between the two ends. CDR1 and CDR2 (germline): MNHEY, SMNVEV (reference sequence). The CDR3 here is CASSPLGRLGDTEAFF. The CDR3 region has the DNA TGTGCCAGCAGTCCTCTTGGCAGGTTAGGGGACACTGAAGCTTTCTTT.

This sequence joins TRBV19 and TRBJ2-2, with D uncertain. V lost 5 bases and J 5 bases, leaving 12 bases between the germline ends. Per germline, CDR1 LNHDA and CDR2 SQIVND (reference sequence). This CDR3 region has 14 residues. The chain's CDR3 is CASSVAAATGELFF. CDR3 in DNA: TGTGCCAGTAGTGTCGCGGCTGCGACCGGGGAGCTGTTTTTT.

This chain connects TRBV7-9 to TRBJ2-5, with 9 bases fitting TRBD2. Unmatched junction bases numbered 4, after V lost 1 base and J lost 4 bases. Germline V gives CDR1 SEHNR, CDR2 FQNEAQ (reference sequence). The CDR3 is 15 amino acids. The CDR3, as DNA: TGTGCCAGCAGCTTAGGGCTAGCGGGAATAGAGACCCAGTACTTC. It is translated as CASSLGLAGIETQYF. Full variable domain (rest looked up from reference TRBV7-9 and TRBJ2-5): DTGVSQNPRHKITKRGQNVTFRCDPISEHNRLYWYRQTLGQGPEFLTYFQNEAQLEKSRLLSDRFSAERPKGSFSTLEIQRTEQGDSAMYLCASSLGLAGIETQYFGPGTRLLVL.

This clone showed up just once. The chain is built from TRBV28 and TRBJ2-2; 8 bases line up with TRBD1. The CDR3 covers 18 residues. The V gene's germline CDR1 is MDHEN and CDR2 SYDVKM. V shed 6 bases, J shed 5 bases, and the junction held 17 bases outside the gene matches. The CDR3 sequence is CASSPSQGAASGTGELFF. The CDR3 DNA reads as TGTGCCAGCAGCCCCAGCCAGGGGGCGGCCTCAGGAACCGGGGAGCTGTTTTTT.

The chain has TRBV29-1 and TRBJ2-4; a weak D match, TRBD2 (5 bases). This CDR3 is built from 13 residues. The V gene's germline CDR1 is SQVTM and CDR2 ANQGSEA. Trimming took 3 bases from V and 6 from J, leaving 12 bases between them. The DNA for the CDR3 is TGCAGCGTTGATGGGGTCGGAGGAAACATTCAGTACTTC. Protein product: CSVDGVGGNIQYF.

The rearrangement uses TRBV5-6 and TRBJ2-7; D is perhaps TRBD1 (6 bases). The V gene lost 4 bases and the J gene lost 3 bases, with 17 bases spanning the gap. The CDR3 has 15 residues. CDR1 and CDR2 from the germline V gene are SGHDT and YYEEEE. CDR3 loop: CASSPSGTTIYEQYF. Here the CDR3 DNA reads TGTGCCAGCAGCCCCTCCGGGACAACAATCTACGAGCAGTACTTC.

The chain links TRBV27 to TRBJ2-7; tentatively, D is TRBD2 (5 bases). With 0 bases removed from V and 0 bases from J, the gap between germline ends came to 12 bases. This CDR3 is 16 amino acids long. Germline CDR1 reads MNHEY; CDR2 reads SMNVEV (reference sequence). CDR3 sequence: CASSLSSPRGSYEQYF. The CDR3 nucleotides are TGTGCCAGCAGTTTATCATCACCCCGGGGCTCCTACGAGCAGTACTTC.

The chain links TRBV9 to TRBJ2-2, with D possibly being TRBD1 or TRBD2 (7 bases each). CDR3 length: 19 amino acids. V shed 4 bases and J shed 5 bases, with 27 bases lying between them. Germline CDR1 reads SGDLS; CDR2 reads YYNGEE. CDR3 amino acids: CASSPLREGALLGTGELFF. The CDR3 DNA reads as TGTGCCAGCAGCCCACTGAGGGAGGGGGCGCTTTTAGGGACCGGGGAGCTGTTTTTT.

The chain employs TRBV6-6 and TRBJ2-7, with D perhaps TRBD1 (6 bases). Germline V gene lookup returns CDR1 MNHNY and CDR2 SVGAGI (reference sequence). V was shortened by 2 bases and J by 2 bases, with 10 bases between the two germline ends. The CDR3 covers 14 residues. CDR3 in amino acids: CASSYEGVPYEQYF. CDR3 nucleotide sequence: TGTGCCAGCAGTTACGAGGGGGTACCCTACGAGCAGTACTTC.

The chain recombines TRBV27 with TRBJ2-2; 12 positions match TRBD1. V was pared by 4 bases and J by 2 bases, with 14 bases of the junction left unmatched. Germline loops: CDR1 MNHEY, CDR2 SMNVEV (reference sequence). The CDR3 totals 20 residues. The CDR3 coding sequence is TGTGCCAGCAGTTATCCTTTGGGGACAGGGGGCCCTATCAACACCGGGGAGCTGTTTTTT. It encodes CASSYPLGTGGPINTGELFF.

This clone was recorded only once. V and J are TRBV20-1 and TRBJ1-4, with D unresolved. The CDR3 contains 10 residues. Per the germline V gene, CDR1 is DFQATT and CDR2 is SNEGSKA (reference sequence). V gave up 4 bases and J gave up 6 bases, with 3 bases separating them. The CDR3 here is CSAKDEKLFF. The CDR3 nucleotides are TGCAGTGCTAAAGATGAAAAACTGTTTTTT.

This chain uses TRBV4-1 with TRBJ2-7; D might be TRBD2 (5 bases). Germline lookup yields CDR1 MGHRA and CDR2 YSYEKL. The CDR3 sequence is 16 residues long. V lost 0 bases and J 2 bases, leaving 14 bases between the germline ends. DNA of the CDR3: TGCGCCAGCAGCCAAGATAGGTCTAGCCTTACCTACGAGCAGTACTTC. Protein sequence: CASSQDRSSLTYEQYF.

The chain employs TRBV9 and TRBJ1-2; D ambiguous. Trimming stripped 4 bases from V and 8 bases from J, with 15 bases between. The CDR3 loop spans 13 amino acids. Germline V gene sequence: CDR1 SGDLS, CDR2 YYNGEE. CDR3 coding DNA: TGTGCCAGCAGCCCGGACGGGTCTTGGGGCTACACCTTC. This gives the protein CASSPDGSWGYTF.